This passage covers 24 T cell receptor beta chains from one sample sequenced in a study of tumor and adjacent non-tumor tissue in lung cancer. A modified ARM-PCR protocol with three rounds of nested PCR amplified TCRbeta. MiXCR, applied by TCRdb to the multiplex PCR reads, yields one record per CDR3 protein. This table holds about 110,000 distinct CDR3 sequences, about 75% found once. The template was RNA from unsorted bulk tissue. The specimen sequenced was lung tumor tissue. These receptors all come from a woman aged 55 to 70 with non-small cell lung cancer.

As to this clonotype: At one of its ends the junction is not consistent with the germline gene, which may arise from a read error. The rearrangement joins TRBV29-1 to TRBJ1-6; 7 nucleotides agree with TRBD1. Germline lookup yields CDR1 SQVTM and CDR2 ANQGSEA. CDR3 length: 14 amino acids. CDR3 in amino acids: CSAGETGPNSPLHF. The CDR3 DNA reads TGCAGCGCTGGGGAGACAGGGCCTAATTCACCCCTCCATTTT.

With regard to this clonotype: One end of the junction varies from germline; a read error may be responsible. The V gene is TRBV5-4, the J gene TRBJ2-3; TRBD1 matches 8 bases. In germline, CDR1 is SGHNT, CDR2 YYREEE (reference sequence). The CDR3 is 17 residues long. Here the CDR3 DNA reads TGTGCCAGCAGCTCGGTCCATGACAGGGGAGTCACAGATACGCAGTATTTC. It encodes CASSSVHDRGVTDTQYF.

Comments on this clonotype: Here the CDR3 omits its conserved ending phenylalanine or tryptophan, so a read error is the likely source. The chain uses TRBV4-3 and TRBJ2-3, with D perhaps TRBD1 (5 bases). The DNA end is a closer match to TRBJ1-5, so the J assignment may be wrong. The CDR3 totals 20 residues. Germline V gives CDR1 LGHNA, CDR2 YSLEER. CDR3 DNA: TGCGCCAGCAGCCAAGATAGACGGCGGGAGGGCCAAGGAGACACAGGTACGCAGCATTCT. Translation: CASSQDRRREGQGDTGTQHS.

As regards this clonotype: It may be a read error: a sequence one base away is much more abundant. The chain combines TRBV4-3 with TRBJ2-1; D tentatively reads TRBD1 or TRBD2 (5 bases each). CDR3 length equals 13 residues. Germline CDR1 reads LGHNA; CDR2 reads YSLEER. CDR3 DNA: TGCGCCAGCAGCCAGGGACGGCACAATAAGCAGTTCTTC. This gives the protein CASSQGRHNKQFF.

This clonotype was recorded only once. The V gene is TRBV28, the J gene TRBJ1-5; no clear D. CDR1 and CDR2 from the germline V gene are MDHEN and SYDVKM. The CDR3 sequence is 15 residues long. With 3 bases removed from V and 4 bases from J, the gap between germline ends came to 13 bases. CDR3: CASSLFSLGNQPQHF. Here the CDR3 DNA reads TGTGCCAGCAGTTTGTTCTCTTTAGGAAATCAGCCCCAGCATTTT.

A note on this clonotype: The conserved phenylalanine or tryptophan is not found at the CDR3 terminus, so this likely reflects a read error. The chain carries TRBV6-1 and TRBJ2-1; 7 bases line up with TRBD2. V was pared by 7 bases and J by 8 bases, with 14 bases of the junction left unmatched. This CDR3 is 15 amino acids long. Germline V gene lookup returns CDR1 MNHNS and CDR2 SASEGT. CDR3 coding DNA: TGTGCCAGCAATTTAGTCGGGGGGAGTTACTATGAGCAGTTCCTC. It codes for CASNLVGGSYYEQFL.

About this clonotype: This may be a read error: a much more frequent sequence differs by one nucleotide. The chain is built from TRBV4-1 and TRBJ1-5, with D maybe TRBD1 (5 bases). The CDR3 loop spans 13 amino acids. Germline V gene sequence: CDR1 MGHRA, CDR2 YSYEKL. The CDR3 DNA sequence: TGCACCAGCAGCCAAGATCAGGGTCAGCCCCAGCATTTT. Encoded protein: CTSSQDQGQPQHF.

Details on this clonotype: A read error may explain this, as a much larger clone is one base away. This rearrangement joins TRBV29-1 to TRBJ1-3; no firm D call. In germline, CDR1 is SQVTM, CDR2 ANQGSEA. The length of the CDR3 is 13 residues. Trimming removed 4 bases from V and 0 bases from J, with 7 bases in between. The CDR3 loop reads CSVVSNSGNTIYF. The CDR3 DNA sequence: TGCAGCGTTGTTTCGAACTCTGGAAACACCATATATTTT.

Only a few counts were recorded for this clonotype. At one end the junction does not follow the germline gene, possibly because of a read error. The rearrangement uses TRBV11-2 and TRBJ2-7; D ambiguous. The CDR3 is 15 residues long. CDR1 is SGHAT and CDR2 is FQNNGV in the germline V gene. DNA of the CDR3: TGTACCAGCAGCTCCCCTGTGGGGTCCTCCTACGAGCAGTACTTC. This gives the protein CTSSSPVGSSYEQYF.

Points on this clonotype: At one end, the junction sequence differs from germline, possibly due to a read error. The chain uses TRBV11-2 and TRBJ1-6, with 7 bases matching TRBD1. The CDR3 has 14 amino acids. The germline V gene encodes CDR1 SGHAT and CDR2 FQNNGV. CDR3 region: CASISRGENSLLHF. The CDR3 DNA follows: TGTGCCAGCATCTCCAGGGGGGAAAATTCACTCCTCCACTTT.

The table lists this clonotype with many counts. V and J are TRBV6-2 or TRBV6-3 and TRBJ1-6; TRBD1 is a possible D gene (5 bases). This CDR3 region has 12 residues. V lost 7 bases, J lost 12 bases, and 13 bases lay in between. Germline V gene data show CDR1 as MNHEY and CDR2 as SVGEGT. The CDR3 here is CASIQPGVPLHF. In DNA, the CDR3 is TGTGCCAGCATCCAGCCGGGGGTACCCCTCCACTTT.

With regard to this clonotype: A read error may explain this, as a much larger clone is one base away. This chain connects TRBV6-1 to TRBJ2-3; D might be TRBD2 (6 bases). V lost 3 bases and J lost 2, with 9 bases in between. The CDR3 has 14 residues. Germline loops: CDR1 MNHNS, CDR2 SASEGT. The CDR3 spells CASSDSGNTDTQYF. The CDR3 DNA follows: TGTGCCAGCAGTGATAGCGGAAACACAGATACGCAGTATTTT.

A remark on this clonotype: An end of the junction differs from the germline gene, which may be a read error. The chain combines TRBV6-5 with TRBJ1-2; D unclear. The CDR3 contains 15 residues. The germline gives CDR1 MNHEY, CDR2 SVGAGI. The DNA for the CDR3 is TGTGCCAGCAGACAACTCCGAGGGCATGGGTATGGCTACATCTTC. Translation gives CASRQLRGHGYGYIF.

V usage is TRBV11-1 and J usage is TRBJ2-2; 9 bases fit TRBD2. The CDR3 has 17 amino acids. J was trimmed by 4 bases and V by 9 bases; bases with no gene match: 15. Germline CDR1 and CDR2: SGHAT and FQDESV (reference sequence). The CDR3 protein is CASSPRLAEESTGELFF. For the CDR3, the DNA is TGTGCCAGTAGCCCACGACTAGCGGAAGAATCCACCGGGGAGCTGTTTTTT.

On this clonotype itself: A much more abundant neighbour one base away suggests this may be a read error. V is TRBV6-5 and J is TRBJ2-3, with a possible D match to TRBD1 (5 bases). Germline V lookup: CDR1 MNHEY, CDR2 SVGAGI. Trimming stripped 10 bases from V and 2 bases from J, with 13 bases between. This CDR3 has 13 amino acids. CDR3 loop: CATKNRFTDTQYF. CDR3 DNA: TGTGCCACCAAGAACAGGTTCACAGATACGCAGTATTTT.

Comments on this clonotype: The conserved closing phenylalanine or tryptophan is absent in this CDR3, likely reflecting a read error. This chain links TRBV11-2 with TRBJ2-3; a weak D match, TRBD2 (6 bases). Germline V lookup: CDR1 SGHAT, CDR2 FQNNGV. The CDR3 runs 15 residues. Trimming left V 5 bases short and J 2 bases short, with 14 bases between. CDR3 nucleotide sequence: TGTGCCAGCAGCGCCATCGGGACTGCCACAGATACGCAGTATTAT. It yields the protein CASSAIGTATDTQYY.

Remarks on this clonotype: A much larger clone lies a single base off, so this may be a read error. V usage is TRBV10-3 and J usage is TRBJ2-7; D perhaps matches TRBD2 (5 bases). The CDR3 spans 16 residues. Germline V CDR1 and CDR2: ENHRY, SYGVKD. The CDR3 nucleotides read TGTGCCATCAGTGAGTCGAGGGTGGCTCATACCTACAAGCAGTACTTC. Encoded protein: CAISESRVAHTYKQYF.

At least ten counts were recorded for this clonotype. In DNA form, the CDR3 reads TGTGCCAGCAGAACAGGGATAGAGAACACTGAAGCTTTCTTT. It translates to CASRTGIENTEAFF. The chain has TRBV12-3 or TRBV12-4 and TRBJ1-1; TRBD1 might be the D (6 bases). The germline V and J ends were trimmed by 6 bases and 1 base, with 12 bases remaining between them. The CDR3 is made up of 14 amino acids.

A word on this clonotype: The junction departs from the called germline gene at one end, perhaps through a read error. The chain couples TRBV28 to TRBJ2-1; a possible D gene is TRBD1 (6 bases). This CDR3 spans 16 amino acids. The V gene's germline CDR1 is MDHEN and CDR2 SYDVKM. This chain's CDR3 is CATWGQCESSYNEQLF. In nucleotides, the CDR3 is TGTGCCACGTGGGGGCAGTGTGAAAGCTCCTACAATGAGCAGTTATTC.

A single count supports this clonotype. This chain connects TRBV11-2 to TRBJ1-2; 7 bases line up with TRBD1. CDR1 is SGHAT, CDR2 FQNNGV, per germline. The junction had 11 bases not matched to a gene; V was cut back by 7 bases and J by 6 bases. The CDR3 contains 14 residues. CDR3 sequence (DNA): TGTGCCAGCATAGTACGGGACAGCCCGCATGGCTACACCTTC. Its translation is CASIVRDSPHGYTF.

Of note for this clonotype: At one end the junction does not follow the germline gene, possibly because of a read error. This rearrangement joins TRBV11-2 to TRBJ2-3; 11 nucleotides agree with TRBD2. The CDR3 is made up of 16 amino acids. The germline V gene encodes CDR1 SGHAT and CDR2 FQNNGV. CDR3 sequence: CTSGWGLAGGRDTQYF. DNA of the CDR3: TGTACCAGCGGCTGGGGGCTAGCGGGGGGCCGGGATACGCAGTACTTT.

V usage is TRBV30 and J usage is TRBJ2-3, with D unresolved. The germline gives CDR1 GTSNPN, CDR2 SVGIG (reference sequence). The CDR3 length is 14 residues. The V end lost 2 bases, the J end lost 3 bases, and 12 bases lay between the germline ends. The CDR3 DNA reads TGTGCCTGGAGTACCCTTCCTCGGACAGATACGCAGTATTTT. Translation gives CAWSTLPRTDTQYF.

For the CDR3, the DNA is TGCAGTGTCCTACTTCCCCGCAAGTACTTC. Protein: CSVLLPRKYF. The rearrangement uses TRBV20-1 and TRBJ2-5; D is unclear. Per the germline V gene, CDR1 is DFQATT and CDR2 is SNEGSKA (reference sequence). V was clipped by 7 bases and J by 12 bases, with 15 bases between them. The CDR3 is 10 amino acids.

Comments on this clonotype: A junction boundary mismatches the germline segment, possibly from a read error. This sequence joins TRBV4-3 and TRBJ1-3; TRBD1 might be the D (5 bases). This CDR3 contains 17 residues. Germline V gene data show CDR1 as LGHNA and CDR2 as YSLEER. CDR3: CASSQEGSGISGNTIYF. CDR3 sequence (DNA): TGTGCCAGCAGCCAAGAGGGGTCGGGCATCTCTGGAAACACCATATATTTT.